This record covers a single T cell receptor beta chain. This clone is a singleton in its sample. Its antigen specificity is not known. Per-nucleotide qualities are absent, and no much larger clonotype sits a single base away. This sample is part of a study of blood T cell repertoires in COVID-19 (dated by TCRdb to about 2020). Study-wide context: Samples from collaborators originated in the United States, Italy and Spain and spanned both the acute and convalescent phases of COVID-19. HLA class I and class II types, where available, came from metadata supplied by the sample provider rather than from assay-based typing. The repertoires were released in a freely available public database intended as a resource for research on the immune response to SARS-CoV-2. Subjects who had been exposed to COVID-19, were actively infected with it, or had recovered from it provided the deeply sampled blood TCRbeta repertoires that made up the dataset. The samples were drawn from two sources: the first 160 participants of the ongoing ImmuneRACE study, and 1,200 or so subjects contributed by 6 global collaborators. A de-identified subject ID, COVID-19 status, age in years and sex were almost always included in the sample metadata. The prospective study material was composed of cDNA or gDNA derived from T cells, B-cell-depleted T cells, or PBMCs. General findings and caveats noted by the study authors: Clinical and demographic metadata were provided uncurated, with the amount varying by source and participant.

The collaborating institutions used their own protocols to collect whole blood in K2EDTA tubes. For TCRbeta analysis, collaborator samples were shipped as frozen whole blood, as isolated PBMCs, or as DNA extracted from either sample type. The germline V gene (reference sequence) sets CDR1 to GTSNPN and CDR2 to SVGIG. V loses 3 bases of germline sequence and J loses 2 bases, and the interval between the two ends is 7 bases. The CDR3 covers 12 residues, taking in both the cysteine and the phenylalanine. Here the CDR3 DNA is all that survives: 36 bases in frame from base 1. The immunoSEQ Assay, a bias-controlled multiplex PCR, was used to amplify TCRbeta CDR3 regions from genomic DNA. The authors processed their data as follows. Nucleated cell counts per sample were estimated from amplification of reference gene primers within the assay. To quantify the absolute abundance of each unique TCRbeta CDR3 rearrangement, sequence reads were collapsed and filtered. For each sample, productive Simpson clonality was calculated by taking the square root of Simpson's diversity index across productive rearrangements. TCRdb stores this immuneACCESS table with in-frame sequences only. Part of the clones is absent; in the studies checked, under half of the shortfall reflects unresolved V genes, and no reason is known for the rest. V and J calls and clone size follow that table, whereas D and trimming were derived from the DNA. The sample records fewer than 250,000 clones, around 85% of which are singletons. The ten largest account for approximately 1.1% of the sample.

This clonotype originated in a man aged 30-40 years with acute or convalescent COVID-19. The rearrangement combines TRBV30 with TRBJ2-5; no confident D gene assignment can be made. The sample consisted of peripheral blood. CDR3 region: CAWRASQETQYF. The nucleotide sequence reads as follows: TGTGCCTGGAGGGCTTCTCAAGAGACCCAGTACTTC.